This T cell receptor beta chain was found in a study of T cells expressing NK-cell markers. Study overall: The TCR beta repertoires originated in sorted CD3+CD56+NKG2C+, CD3+CD56+NKG2C- and CD3+CD56-NKG2C+ T cells. General study points: A few donors likewise had their CD3+CD56-NKG2C+ fraction led by these clonotypes.

With respect to this clonotype: The antigen is undetermined.

Scientists made TCR beta cDNA using 5'RACE template switching with UMIs. Reanalyzing the 5' RACE reads, TCRdb keeps one entry per CDR3 protein, without DNA. In total, the table holds about 260,000 distinct CDR3 sequences. Sequencing was carried out using blood T cells: a sorted CD56 or NKG2C T cell subset, CD4+ or CD8+ T cells, or bulk PBMC T cells (not recorded which). The clonotype comes from a woman aged 18 to 75 in good health.

CDR3 in amino acids: CASSPDPNYNEQFF. The chain carries TRBV7-3 and TRBJ2-1; TCRdb's D call of TRBD1 is untestable without DNA. CDR3 size: 14 residues. Germline V lookup: CDR1 SGHTA, CDR2 FQGTGA.